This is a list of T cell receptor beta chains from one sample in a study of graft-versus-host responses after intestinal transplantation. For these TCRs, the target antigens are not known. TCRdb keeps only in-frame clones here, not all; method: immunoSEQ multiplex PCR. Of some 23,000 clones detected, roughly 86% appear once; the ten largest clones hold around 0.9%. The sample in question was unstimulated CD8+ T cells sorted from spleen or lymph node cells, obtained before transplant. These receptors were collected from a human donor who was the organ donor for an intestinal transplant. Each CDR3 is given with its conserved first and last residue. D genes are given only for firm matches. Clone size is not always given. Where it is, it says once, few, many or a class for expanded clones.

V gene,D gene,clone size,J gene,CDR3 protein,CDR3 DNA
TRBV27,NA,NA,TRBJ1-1,CASSLGGGTEAFF,TGTGCCAGCAGTTTAGGGGGAGGCACTGAAGCTTTCTTT
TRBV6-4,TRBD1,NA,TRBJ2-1,CASSEGTVEQFF,TGTGCCAGCAGTGAGGGGACAGTTGAGCAGTTCTTC
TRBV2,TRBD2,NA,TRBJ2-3,CASSSSSGSTDTQYF,TGTGCCAGCAGTAGTTCTAGCGGTTCCACAGATACGCAGTATTTT
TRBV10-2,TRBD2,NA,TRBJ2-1,CASSAGLGLDNEQFF,TGCGCCAGCAGTGCCGGACTAGGTTTGGACAATGAGCAGTTCTTC
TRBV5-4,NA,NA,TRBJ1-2,CASLLGLPGKTYGYTF,TGTGCCAGCTTGCTTGGCTTACCAGGAAAGACCTATGGCTACACCTTC
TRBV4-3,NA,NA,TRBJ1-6,CASSQDGDWDSPLHF,TGCGCCAGCAGCCAAGATGGGGATTGGGATTCACCCCTCCACTTT
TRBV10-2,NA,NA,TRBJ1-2,CASSGGALGGYTF,TGCGCCAGCAGCGGCGGGGCCCTAGGCGGCTACACCTTC
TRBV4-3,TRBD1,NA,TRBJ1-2,CASSQDGQGYGYTF,TGCGCCAGCAGCCAAGATGGACAGGGCTACGGCTACACCTTC
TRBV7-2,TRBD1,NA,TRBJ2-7,CASSLRDRASYEQYF,TGTGCCAGCAGCTTACGGGACAGGGCTTCCTACGAGCAGTACTTC
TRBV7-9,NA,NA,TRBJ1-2,CASSPLRGAGDYTF,TGTGCCAGCAGCCCTCTACGGGGGGCGGGTGACTACACCTTC
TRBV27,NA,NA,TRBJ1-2,CASSLRTMGYTF,TGTGCCAGCAGTTTAAGGACTATGGGCTACACCTTC
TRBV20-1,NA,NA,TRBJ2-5,CSARGTGTQYF,TGCAGTGCTAGGGGTACAGGGACCCAGTACTTC
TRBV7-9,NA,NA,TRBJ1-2,CASSSRGLDGYTF,TGTGCCAGCAGCTCCCGAGGCTTAGATGGCTACACCTTC
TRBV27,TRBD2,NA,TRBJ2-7,CASIGGVEQYF,TGTGCCAGCATTGGGGGGGTTGAGCAGTACTTC
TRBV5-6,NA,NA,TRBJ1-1,CASSLYPGVAEAFF,TGTGCCAGCAGCTTGTACCCAGGGGTCGCTGAAGCTTTCTTT
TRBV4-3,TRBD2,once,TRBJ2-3,CASSQLAGGSTDTQYF,TGCGCCAGCAGCCAACTAGCGGGGGGTAGCACAGATACGCAGTATTTT
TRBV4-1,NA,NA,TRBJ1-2,CASSHPDRAGNYGYTF,TGCGCCAGCAGCCACCCCGACCGGGCAGGGAACTATGGCTACACCTTC
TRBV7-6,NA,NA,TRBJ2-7,CASSQSTGGASSYEQYF,TGTGCCAGCAGCCAAAGTACCGGGGGAGCCTCTTCCTACGAGCAGTACTTC
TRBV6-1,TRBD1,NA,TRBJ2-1,CATRTGLNEQFF,TGTGCCACGCGGACAGGGCTCAATGAGCAGTTCTTC
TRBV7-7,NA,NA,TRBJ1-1,CASSQSKNTEAFF,TGTGCCAGCAGCCAATCTAAGAACACTGAAGCTTTCTTT
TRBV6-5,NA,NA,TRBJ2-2,CASSPGAGELFF,TGTGCCAGCAGCCCGGGGGCCGGGGAGCTGTTTTTT
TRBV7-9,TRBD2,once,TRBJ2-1,CASRKTGLAGLSYNEQFF,TGTGCCAGCAGGAAAACCGGACTAGCGGGGCTCTCCTACAATGAGCAGTTCTTC
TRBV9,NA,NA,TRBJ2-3,CASSVDPTDTQYF,TGTGCCAGCAGCGTAGACCCAACAGATACGCAGTATTTT
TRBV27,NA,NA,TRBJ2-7,CASSSRNRVNQQHEQYF,TGTGCCAGCAGTTCGCGCAACAGGGTAAACCAACAACACGAGCAGTACTTC
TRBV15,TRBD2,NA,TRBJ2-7,CATSRRLAGGSYEQYF,TGTGCCACCAGCAGGCGACTAGCGGGGGGCAGCTACGAGCAGTACTTC
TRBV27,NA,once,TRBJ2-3,CASSLYRVDTQYF,TGTGCCAGCAGTTTATACAGGGTAGATACGCAGTATTTT
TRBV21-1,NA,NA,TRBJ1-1,CASSKVGPLNSYTEAFF,TGTGCCAGCAGCAAAGTCGGCCCTCTTAACTCTTACACTGAAGCTTTCTTT
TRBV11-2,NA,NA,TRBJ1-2,CASSHQEGRDYGYTF,TGTGCCAGCAGCCACCAGGAGGGAAGGGACTATGGCTACACCTTC
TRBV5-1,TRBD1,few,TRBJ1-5,CASSLSAPGQRIWQPQHF,TGCGCCAGCAGCTTATCTGCTCCGGGACAGAGAATTTGGCAGCCCCAGCATTTT
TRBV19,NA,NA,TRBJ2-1,CASSIYGTGNEQFF,TGTGCCAGTAGTATTTACGGGACGGGAAATGAGCAGTTCTTC
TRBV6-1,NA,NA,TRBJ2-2,CASSETPGYTGELFF,TGTGCCAGCAGTGAAACCCCGGGTTACACCGGGGAGCTGTTTTTT
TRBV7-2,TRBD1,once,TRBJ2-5,CASSFTWGQGAGETQYF,TGTGCCAGCAGCTTTACCTGGGGACAGGGGGCAGGAGAGACCCAGTACTTC
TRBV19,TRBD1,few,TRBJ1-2,CASNPGTGYGYTF,TGTGCCAGCAACCCCGGGACAGGCTATGGCTACACCTTC
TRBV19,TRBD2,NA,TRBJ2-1,CASSITSGSSYNEQFF,TGTGCCAGTAGTATTACTAGCGGGAGCTCCTACAATGAGCAGTTCTTC
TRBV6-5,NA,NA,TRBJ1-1,CASSYRSRDAEAFF,TGTGCCAGCAGTTACCGTTCAAGGGATGCTGAAGCTTTCTTT
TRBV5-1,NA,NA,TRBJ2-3,CASSGGRKDTQYF,TGCGCCAGCAGCGGGGGCCGGAAAGATACGCAGTATTTT
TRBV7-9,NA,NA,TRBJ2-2,CASSWPLADTGELFF,TGTGCCAGCAGTTGGCCCTTAGCAGACACCGGGGAGCTGTTTTTT
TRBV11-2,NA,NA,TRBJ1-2,CASSPRTPGYTF,TGTGCCAGCAGCCCTCGGACTCCCGGCTACACCTTC
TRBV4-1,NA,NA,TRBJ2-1,CASSLGSYNEQFF,TGCGCCAGCAGCCTAGGCTCCTACAATGAGCAGTTCTTC
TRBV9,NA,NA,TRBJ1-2,CASSTGTLGYTF,TGTGCCAGCAGCACCGGGACACTAGGCTACACCTTC
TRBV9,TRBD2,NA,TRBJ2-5,CASSRGGSDPETQYF,TGTGCCAGCAGCAGGGGAGGGAGTGATCCAGAGACCCAGTACTTC
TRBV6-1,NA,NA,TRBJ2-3,CASARKGADTQYF,TGTGCCAGCGCGAGGAAGGGCGCAGATACGCAGTATTTT
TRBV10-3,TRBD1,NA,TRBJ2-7,CAISEPGQGEQYF,TGTGCCATCAGTGAGCCGGGACAGGGTGAACAGTACTTC
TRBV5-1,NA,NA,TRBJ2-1,CASSLGRGAEQFF,TGCGCCAGCAGCTTGGGGCGGGGCGCTGAGCAGTTCTTC
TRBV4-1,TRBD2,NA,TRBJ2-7,CASSHPGLAGGPVQSYEQYF,TGCGCCAGCAGCCACCCCGGACTAGCGGGAGGGCCGGTGCAGTCCTACGAGCAGTACTTC